These 30 T cell receptor beta chains were all obtained from the same sample, sequenced in a study of blood T cell repertoires in COVID-19. Only in-frame clones appear in the TCRdb table, and some are missing; sequencing was by immunoSEQ multiplex PCR. This sample has some 200,000 clones; around 84% occur once, and the top ten carry roughly 10%. Material: peripheral blood. These receptors all stem from a woman of 80 years or more with COVID-19, enrolled during active disease.

The rearrangement joins TRBV19 to TRBJ2-3, with 9 nucleotides matching TRBD2. The length of the CDR3 is 17 residues. Germline V gives CDR1 LNHDA, CDR2 SQIVND (reference sequence). V lost 4 bases and J lost 4; bases outside the gene matches: 12. The CDR3 sequence is CASSRGGLAGTSDTQYF. CDR3 DNA sequence: TGTGCCAGTAGTAGGGGTGGGCTAGCGGGGACCTCAGATACGCAGTATTTT.

The V gene is TRBV5-4, the J gene TRBJ2-5; tentative D call: TRBD1 (6 bases). Trimming removed 0 bases at V and 5 bases at J, with 11 bases between. Germline V lookup: CDR1 SGHNT, CDR2 YYREEE (reference sequence). The CDR3 runs 14 residues. CDR3 protein: CASSLGTGLETQYF. CDR3 nucleotides: TGTGCCAGCAGCTTGGGTACAGGGTTGGAGACCCAGTACTTC.

The chain is built from TRBV6-5 and TRBJ2-3, with 7 bases matching TRBD2. Losses at the gene ends were 8 bases for V and 1 base for J; bases not matched to a gene: 9. The CDR3 sequence is 15 residues long. Germline CDR1 reads MNHEY; CDR2 reads SVGAGI. The CDR3: CASGPRSGGTDTQYF. The CDR3 nucleotides are TGTGCCAGCGGCCCTCGGAGCGGGGGCACAGATACGCAGTATTTT.

The chain carries TRBV28 and TRBJ2-7, with 7 bases identical to TRBD1. This CDR3 comprises 14 residues. Germline CDR1 MDHEN, CDR2 SYDVKM. Trimming took 5 bases from V and 5 from J; bases not matched to a gene: 9. The CDR3 sequence is CASSRSGQLNEQYF. The CDR3 DNA reads as TGTGCCAGCAGTCGGTCGGGACAGCTAAACGAGCAGTACTTC. Full variable domain (missing parts from reference TRBV28 and TRBJ2-7): DVKVTQSSRYLVKRTGEKVFLECVQDMDHENMFWYRQDPGLGLRLIYFSYDVKMKEKGDIPEGYSVSREKKERFSLILESASTNQTSMYLCASSRSGQLNEQYFGPGTRLTVT.

This chain connects TRBV19 to TRBJ2-3; 9 bases line up with TRBD2. The length of the CDR3 is 14 residues. Germline V gene sequence: CDR1 LNHDA, CDR2 SQIVND (reference sequence). The junction had 9 bases not matched to a gene; V was cut back by 7 bases and J by 7 bases. The CDR3 DNA follows: TGTGCCAGTACTACTAGCGGGCTGGCGAATACGCAGTATTTT. It specifies CASTTSGLANTQYF.

This clone was counted once. The gene calls are TRBV7-3 and TRBJ1-2; 7 bases are a match to TRBD1. The J segment lost 4 bases and the V segment lost 2 bases, leaving 7 bases of the junction unmatched. CDR1 and CDR2 (germline): SGHTA, FQGTGA. The CDR3 sequence is 15 residues long. CDR3 in DNA: TGTGCCAGCAGCTTAGGGGACAGCTCGGTCTATGGCTACACCTTC. Translated: CASSLGDSSVYGYTF. Based on the CDR3 plus reference TRBV7-3 and TRBJ1-2, the full variable domain is GAGVSQTPSNKVTEKGKYVELRCDPISGHTALYWYRQSLGQGPEFLIYFQGTGAADDSGLPNDRFFAVRPEGSVSTLKIQRTERGDSAVYLCASSLGDSSVYGYTFGSGTRLTVV.

This clone was observed a few times. The chain combines TRBV7-2 with TRBJ2-7, with D perhaps matching TRBD1 (6 bases). The CDR3 has 15 amino acids. CDR1 and CDR2 (germline): SGHTA, FQGNSA. The V end was cut by 5 bases, the J end by 6 bases, with 20 bases between. The CDR3 bases are TGTGCCAGCAGCCAGACAGGCGCCGGCCCATCCGAGCAGTACGTC. It translates to CASSQTGAGPSEQYV.

The chain's CDR3 is CASSPGFEKLFF. CDR3 nucleotides: TGTGCCAGCAGCCCAGGGTTTGAAAAACTGTTTTTT. This rearrangement joins TRBV3-1 (or the pseudogene TRBV3-2) to TRBJ1-4; TRBD1 might be the D (5 bases). This CDR3 spans 12 amino acids. The V gene's germline CDR1 is LGHDT and CDR2 YNNKEL (reference sequence). Trimming pared 4 bases from V and 7 bases from J, leaving 7 bases between.

This chain joins TRBV7-6 and TRBJ2-7; 7 bases line up with TRBD1. This CDR3 is 15 amino acids long. Germline V gene sequence: CDR1 SGHVS, CDR2 FNYEAQ. Losses at the gene ends were 1 base for V and 1 base for J; bases not matched to a gene: 4. The CDR3 DNA reads as TGTGCCAGCAGCTTAGGGCAGGGACAGTCCTACGAGCAGTACTTC. Translated, it gives CASSLGQGQSYEQYF.

The chain links TRBV11-2 to TRBJ1-4; a possible D gene is TRBD1 (5 bases). The V gene lost 5 bases and the J gene lost 12 bases, with 16 bases spanning the gap. The CDR3 loop spans 13 amino acids. The germline V gene has CDR1 SGHAT and CDR2 FQNNGV. The CDR3 DNA reads TGTGCCAGCAGCCGGGACCGATCGGGGGAACTGTTTTTT. It specifies CASSRDRSGELFF.

This chain joins TRBV27 and TRBJ2-3, with a tentative D call TRBD2 (6 bases). CDR3 length: 15 residues. The germline CDR1 and CDR2 sequences are MNHEY and SMNVEV (reference sequence). The V and J ends lost 3 bases and 3 bases respectively, with 13 bases between them. The chain's CDR3 is CASSLRGMGTDTQYF. In nucleotides, the CDR3 is TGTGCCAGCAGTTTGCGGGGAATGGGAACAGATACGCAGTATTTT.

The V gene is TRBV18, the J gene TRBJ1-3, with D possibly matching TRBD1 (6 bases). Trimming left V 2 bases short and J 0 bases short, with 14 bases between. The germline gives CDR1 KGHSH, CDR2 LQKENI. The CDR3 is made up of 17 amino acids. The CDR3 DNA follows: TGTGCCAGCTCACCAATTCAGGACAGCTACTCTGGAAACACCATATATTTT. Translation: CASSPIQDSYSGNTIYF.

The CDR3 reads CAWSRDSNSPLHF. The CDR3 nucleotides read TGTGCCTGGTCCCGGGACAGCAATTCACCCCTCCACTTT. The V and J genes are TRBV30 and TRBJ1-6, with 7 nucleotides matching TRBD1. Trimming at V came to 5 bases and at J to 7 bases, leaving 5 bases not matched to a gene. Germline V lookup: CDR1 GTSNPN, CDR2 SVGIG (reference sequence). CDR3 size: 13 residues.

The chain employs TRBV6-6 and TRBJ1-3, with 7 bases matching TRBD1. The germline CDR1 and CDR2 sequences are MNHNY and SVGAGI (reference sequence). Germline trimming cut 8 bases from V and 4 bases from J; bases unmatched to any gene: 5. The CDR3 sequence is 13 residues long. The CDR3 loop is CASSGTDGNTIYF. CDR3 in DNA: TGTGCCAGCTCCGGGACAGACGGAAACACCATATATTTT.

The V call is TRBV5-1, the J call TRBJ2-7; 9 bases agree with TRBD1. The CDR3 contains 14 residues. With V trimmed by 5 bases and J by 6 bases, 9 bases remained unmatched. Germline CDR1 reads SGHRS; CDR2 reads YFSETQ. The CDR3 DNA is TGCGCCAGCAGTATTGGGGGGGACAGGGTCGAGCAGTACGTC. It codes for CASSIGGDRVEQYV.

The chain combines TRBV2 with TRBJ2-3, with 7 bases identical to TRBD1. Losses at the gene ends were 0 bases for V and 5 bases for J; bases not matched to a gene: 5. Germline CDR1 reads SNHLY; CDR2 reads FYNNEI. This CDR3 comprises 15 residues. CDR3 in DNA: TGTGCCAGCAGTGAAGCAGGCTCAGGGGGAGATACGCAGTATTTT. Translated, it gives CASSEAGSGGDTQYF.

This chain joins TRBV28 and TRBJ1-1; TRBD1 matches at 11 bases. Germline loops: CDR1 MDHEN, CDR2 SYDVKM. The CDR3 has 15 amino acids. J was trimmed by 3 bases and V by 6 bases; bases with no gene match: 6. This CDR3 is CASSRTGGTYTEAFF. The CDR3 DNA sequence: TGTGCCAGCAGCAGGACAGGGGGCACGTACACTGAAGCTTTCTTT. Based on the CDR3 plus reference TRBV28 and TRBJ1-1, the full variable domain is DVKVTQSSRYLVKRTGEKVFLECVQDMDHENMFWYRQDPGLGLRLIYFSYDVKMKEKGDIPEGYSVSREKKERFSLILESASTNQTSMYLCASSRTGGTYTEAFFGQGTRLTVV.

CDR3 coding DNA: TGTGCCAGCAGCTTAGCCCCGACAGACTATGGCTACACCTTC. Residues: CASSLAPTDYGYTF. The genes are TRBV11-2 and TRBJ1-2; weak D call: TRBD1 (5 bases). CDR3 length equals 14 residues. V lost 1 base and J 3 bases, leaving 9 bases between the germline ends. Germline values: CDR1 SGHAT, CDR2 FQNNGV.

This chain joins TRBV5-4 and TRBJ1-2, with TRBD1 identical over 9 bases. The CDR3 runs 14 residues. Germline V gene data show CDR1 as SGHNT and CDR2 as YYREEE (reference sequence). V was clipped by 3 bases and J by 5 bases; unmatched bases: 5. The CDR3 region is CASSYTGGAYGYTF. The CDR3 nucleotides read TGTGCCAGCAGCTATACAGGGGGCGCGTATGGCTACACCTTC.

V is TRBV30 and J is TRBJ1-6; possibly TRBD1 for D (5 bases). Trimming took off 3 bases at V and 7 bases at J, with 13 bases between the two ends. The germline CDR1 and CDR2 sequences are GTSNPN and SVGIG (reference sequence). The CDR3 has 14 amino acids. The CDR3 reads CAWSSGGTNSPLHF. The DNA of the CDR3 is TGTGCCTGGAGCAGCGGGGGTACGAATTCACCCCTCCACTTT.

This clone was detected once. V and J are TRBV9 and TRBJ2-3; tentative D call: TRBD2 (7 bases). The CDR3 length is 17 residues. CDR1 is SGDLS, CDR2 YYNGEE, per germline. Trimming took off 0 bases at V and 0 bases at J, with 14 bases between the two ends. The CDR3 loop reads CASSVAHGGASTDTQYF. The CDR3 DNA is TGTGCCAGCAGCGTAGCTCATGGGGGGGCTAGCACAGATACGCAGTATTTT. Full variable domain (rest looked up from reference TRBV9 and TRBJ2-3): DSGVTQTPKHLITATGQRVTLRCSPRSGDLSVYWYQQSLDQGLQFLIQYYNGEERAKGNILERFSAQQFPDLHSELNLSSLELGDSALYFCASSVAHGGASTDTQYFGPGTRLTVL.

The chain combines TRBV6-5 with TRBJ1-2, with D tentatively TRBD1 (5 bases). The V end was cut by 0 bases, the J end by 5 bases, with 13 bases between. This CDR3 comprises 15 residues. Germline-derived CDR1 and CDR2 are MNHEY and SVGAGI. The CDR3 protein is CASSYSSLGGYGYTF. Written as DNA, the CDR3 is TGTGCCAGCAGTTACTCAAGTCTTGGGGGGTATGGCTACACCTTC.

The chain uses TRBV7-2 and TRBJ2-5; the D gene is possibly TRBD1 (5 bases). CDR1 and CDR2 (germline): SGHTA, FQGNSA. V was clipped by 4 bases and J by 2 bases, with 11 bases between them. This CDR3 contains 14 residues. The CDR3 loop reads CASSSNYRQETQYF. CDR3 nucleotide sequence: TGTGCCAGCAGCTCTAACTACAGGCAAGAGACCCAGTACTTC.

This clone was picked up one time. The chain uses TRBV19 and TRBJ1-6; D remains ambiguous. The CDR3 length is 15 residues. Germline CDR1 LNHDA, CDR2 SQIVND (reference sequence). V gave up 5 bases and J gave up 6 bases, with 14 bases separating them. The DNA of the CDR3 is TGTGCCAGTAGTCCTAAAAGCCCGGGTAATTCACCCCTCCACTTT. Its protein is CASSPKSPGNSPLHF.

This chain links TRBV6-6 with TRBJ2-2, with D tentatively TRBD1 (5 bases). Germline CDR1 and CDR2: MNHNY and SVGAGI (reference sequence). Trimming shortened V by 0 bases and J by 3 bases, and 11 bases separated the two germline ends. The CDR3 sequence is 16 residues long. The CDR3 DNA follows: TGTGCCAGCAGTTACTCCCTAGGGGTATACACCGGGGAGCTGTTTTTT. This sequence encodes CASSYSLGVYTGELFF.

Of note for this clone: The same CDR3 is also encoded by other DNA sequences in this sample. The V gene is TRBV18, the J gene TRBJ1-1, with 9 bases lining up with TRBD1. This CDR3 is built from 14 residues. The ends lost 3 bases at V and 5 bases at J; junction bases unmatched: 4. Germline V gene sequence: CDR1 KGHSH, CDR2 LQKENI. In nucleotides, the CDR3 is TGTGCCAGCTCACCGGGACAGGGTCGGACTGAAGCTTTCTTT. Translating it yields CASSPGQGRTEAFF.

This chain connects TRBV12-3 or TRBV12-4 to TRBJ1-3; no reliable D call. V gave up 7 bases and J gave up 11 bases, with 15 bases separating them. This CDR3 has 12 residues. Here the CDR3 DNA reads TGTGCCAGCATTGGATTAGGGCGGGCCATATATTTT. Encoded protein: CASIGLGRAIYF.

This chain links TRBV7-2 with TRBJ2-7, with unresolved D. The CDR3 runs 14 residues. Trimming cost V 3 bases and J 2 bases, with 11 bases left between them. The germline CDR1 and CDR2 sequences are SGHTA and FQGNSA. The CDR3 DNA is TGTGCCAGCAGCTTGTCGAGTACTGCCTACGAGCAGTACTTC. It is translated as CASSLSSTAYEQYF.

J is TRBJ1-2 and V is TRBV5-6, with TRBD1 matching over 8 bases. Germline assignment: CDR1 SGHDT and CDR2 YYEEEE. Trimming cost V 2 bases and J 5 bases; bases outside gene matches: 5. The CDR3 totals 14 residues. The DNA for the CDR3 is TGTGCCAGCAGCTTACCGGGACAGGCATATGGCTACACCTTC. Translation gives CASSLPGQAYGYTF.

V and J are TRBV7-9 and TRBJ2-1; weak D call: TRBD2 (6 bases). Looked up from germline, CDR1 is SEHNR and CDR2 is FQNEAQ (reference sequence). V gave up 5 bases and J gave up 15 bases, with 23 bases separating them. This CDR3 has 14 amino acids. The DNA for the CDR3 is TGTGCCAGCAGCCCCTGGTCGACGGGACTCCAGCTGTTCTTC. Its protein product is CASSPWSTGLQLFF.